This is a list of T cell receptor beta chains from one sample in a study of T cell responses to AZD1222 COVID-19 vaccine. Measured with immunoSEQ multiplex PCR; TCRdb has only the in-frame clones, and not every one. The table shows approximately 110,000 clones, with 89% occurring only once. The specimen comprised peripheral blood, sampled 28 days after the second AZD1222 dose. These receptors all come from an adult who received the AZD1222 COVID-19 vaccine. CDR3s include the opening cysteine and the closing phenylalanine or tryptophan. The D gene is left open where the match is weak. Where a row states a size, it is once, few, many or the class of an expanded clone; other rows omit it.

J gene,clone size,V gene,D gene,CDR3 length,CDR3 protein,CDR3 DNA
TRBJ2-1,-,TRBV27,-,19,CASSLSPEQAGPLRNEQFF,TGTGCCAGCAGTTTATCGCCCGAACAAGCGGGCCCTTTGAGAAATGAGCAGTTCTTC
TRBJ1-5,-,TRBV11-2,-,13,CASSFGGNQPQHF,TGTGCCAGCAGCTTTGGTGGGAATCAGCCCCAGCATTTT
TRBJ1-5,-,TRBV7-2,TRBD1,17,CASSSNYGTAGNQPQHF,TGTGCCAGCAGCTCAAATTATGGGACAGCCGGCAATCAGCCCCAGCATTTT
TRBJ1-1,-,TRBV19,-,12,CASSVKNTEAFF,TGTGCCAGTAGTGTCAAGAACACTGAAGCTTTCTTT
TRBJ2-3,-,TRBV5-3,TRBD2,15,CARSPSGGNTDTQYF,TGTGCCAGAAGCCCTTCGGGGGGAAATACAGATACGCAGTATTTT
TRBJ1-2,-,TRBV5-1,-,13,CASSTRGDGGYTF,TGCGCCAGCTCCACCCGGGGGGATGGTGGCTACACCTTC
TRBJ2-2,-,TRBV6-2/TRBV6-3,-,11,CASSPPGELFF,TGTGCCAGCAGTCCCCCGGGGGAGCTGTTTTTT
TRBJ1-5,-,TRBV7-2,-,18,CASSPDKSSVYSNQPQHF,TGTGCCAGCAGCCCCGACAAAAGCTCAGTTTATAGCAATCAGCCCCAGCATTTT
TRBJ2-2,-,TRBV27,TRBD1,17,CASSKVGQGRNTGELFF,TGTGCCAGCAGTAAGGTGGGACAGGGGAGAAACACCGGGGAGCTGTTTTTT
TRBJ1-6,-,TRBV2,-,15,CASSATQVYNSPLHF,TGTGCCAGCAGTGCCACACAGGTCTATAATTCACCCCTCCACTTT
TRBJ2-1,-,TRBV20-1,-,18,CSASAAGLEFGGPNEQFF,TGCAGTGCTAGTGCCGCTGGGTTGGAATTCGGGGGGCCTAATGAGCAGTTCTTC
TRBJ1-5,-,TRBV28,-,14,CASNRPHNDQPQHF,TGTGCCAGCAACCGACCCCACAACGATCAGCCCCAGCATTTT
TRBJ2-3,-,TRBV3-1/TRBV3-2,-,16,CASSQEVGSRADTQYF,TGTGCCAGCAGCCAAGAGGTGGGCAGTCGCGCAGATACGCAGTATTTT
TRBJ1-2,-,TRBV28,-,15,CASSLVKGPNYGYTF,TGTGCCAGCAGTTTAGTAAAGGGGCCTAACTATGGCTACACCTTC
TRBJ1-1,-,TRBV6-2/TRBV6-3,-,14,CASSSHGTNPEAFF,TGTGCCAGCAGTTCTCATGGGACGAACCCTGAAGCTTTCTTT
TRBJ1-1,-,TRBV19,-,14,CASTLEQGSTEAFF,TGTGCCAGTACCCTAGAGCAGGGTTCCACTGAAGCTTTCTTT
TRBJ1-5,-,TRBV6-1,-,15,CASSEGYGGNQPQHF,TGTGCCAGCAGTGAAGGCTACGGGGGCAATCAGCCCCAGCATTTT
TRBJ2-7,-,TRBV7-9,-,17,CASSLALLRDASYEQYF,TGTGCCAGCAGCTTAGCCCTCCTCCGGGACGCAAGCTACGAGCAGTACTTC
TRBJ2-7,-,TRBV27,TRBD2,16,CASSLRRGTSVSEQYF,TGTGCCAGCAGTTTAAGACGGGGGACTAGCGTTTCCGAGCAGTACTTC
TRBJ2-7,once,TRBV25-1,TRBD2,13,CASRLADSYEQYF,TGTGCCAGCAGACTAGCGGACTCCTACGAGCAGTACTTC
TRBJ1-6,-,TRBV2,-,14,CASTLGLQRSPLHF,TGTGCCAGCACTCTGGGTCTTCAGCGTTCACCCCTCCACTTT
TRBJ2-7,-,TRBV5-1,-,14,CASSLAASSYEQYF,TGCGCCAGCAGCTTGGCGGCCAGCTCCTACGAGCAGTACTTC
TRBJ1-1,-,TRBV19,TRBD1,14,CASQYRGGDTEAFF,TGTGCCAGTCAGTACAGGGGCGGGGACACTGAAGCTTTCTTT
TRBJ1-6,-,TRBV28,TRBD1,15,CASSLGTGGSSPLHF,TGTGCCAGCAGTTTGGGGACAGGGGGCTCTTCACCCCTCCACTTT